This entry lists 10 T cell receptor beta chains sequenced from one sample in a study of long-term antiretroviral therapy in people with HIV (dated by TCRdb to between 2022 and 2023). Sequencing of the TRB variable region was done with the immunoSEQ hsTCRB v3.0 assay at survey level resolution. TCRdb holds this immuneACCESS table with in-frame rearrangements only. Some clones are missing; in checked studies, unresolved V genes explain under half, and the rest has no known cause. In all, the sample holds 10,000 or so clones, and around 77% of those were seen once. Approximately 15% of the sample lies in the top ten. The sequenced sample was unsorted PBMCs, obtained 0.4 years before starting antiretroviral therapy. The receptors here all came from a man younger than 45 with HIV.

This clone occurred once. The rearrangement joins TRBV7-2 to TRBJ1-3; D not resolved. The germline V gene has CDR1 SGHTA and CDR2 FQGNSA. V was clipped by 5 bases and J by 0 bases, with 11 bases between them. The CDR3 is made up of 15 amino acids. CDR3 nucleotide sequence: TGTGCCAGCAGCCCCGAATCATCCTCTGGAAACACCATATATTTT. It translates to CASSPESSSGNTIYF. The variable domain in full, with the rest retrieved from reference TRBV7-2 and TRBJ1-3, is GAGVSQSPSNKVTEKGKDVELRCDPISGHTALYWYRQSLGQGLEFLIYFQGNSAPDKSGLPSDRFSAERTGGSVSTLTIQRTQQEDSAVYLCASSPESSSGNTIYFGEGSWLTVV.

The chain uses TRBV6-5 and TRBJ1-5, with D possibly TRBD1 on 5 matching bases. V gave up 6 bases and J gave up 6 bases, with 12 bases separating them. Germline V CDR1 and CDR2: MNHEY, SVGAGI. The length of the CDR3 is 13 residues. DNA for the CDR3: TGTGCCAGCAGCCCCCTCGGGGGTCAGCCCCAGCATTTT. The encoded protein is CASSPLGGQPQHF.

The chain employs TRBV29-1 and TRBJ1-3; D is uncertain. Looked up from germline, CDR1 is SQVTM and CDR2 is ANQGSEA. CDR3 length: 13 amino acids. V was cut by 1 base and J by 1 base, with 5 bases left in between. CDR3 DNA sequence: TGCAGCGTTGAAGTCCGATCTGGAAACACCATATATTTT. It specifies CSVEVRSGNTIYF.

This sequence joins TRBV11-3 and TRBJ1-2; TRBD1 matches 11 bases. The trim removed 4 bases at V and 3 bases at J, leaving 19 bases unmatched. This CDR3 contains 20 residues. Germline loops: CDR1 SGHNT, CDR2 YENEEA. The CDR3 sequence is CASSSEDRGPTPKDHYGYTF. In DNA, the CDR3 is TGTGCCAGCAGCTCAGAGGACAGGGGGCCTACCCCAAAAGATCACTATGGCTACACCTTC.

The gene calls are TRBV27 and TRBJ2-7; D assignment may be TRBD1 or TRBD2 (6 bases each). Germline CDR1 and CDR2: MNHEY and SMNVEV (reference sequence). Trimming stripped 2 bases from V and 2 bases from J, with 13 bases between. This CDR3 region has 15 residues. Written as DNA, the CDR3 is TGTGCCAGCAGTTTAAGGGGGGCCTACGCCTACGAGCAGTACTTC. Protein: CASSLRGAYAYEQYF.

V gene TRBV18 combines with J gene TRBJ2-7; TRBD2 matches 12 bases. This CDR3 is 13 amino acids long. V shed 10 bases, J shed 7 bases, and the junction held 8 bases outside the gene matches. Per the germline V gene, CDR1 is KGHSH and CDR2 is LQKENI. The CDR3 loop reads CATRLAGAVEQYF. CDR3 DNA sequence: TGTGCCACCAGACTAGCGGGGGCGGTGGAGCAGTACTTC.

The chain recombines TRBV10-3 with TRBJ2-3; a possible D gene is TRBD2 (5 bases). There are 14 residues in the CDR3. Trimming took off 10 bases at V and 6 bases at J, with 20 bases between the two ends. In germline, CDR1 is ENHRY, CDR2 SYGVKD. CDR3 in amino acids: CAKSSSGMSDTQYF. CDR3 sequence (DNA): TGTGCCAAATCAAGCTCCGGGATGTCCGATACGCAGTATTTT.

This clone showed up just once. The gene calls are TRBV6-6 and TRBJ1-5; D uncertain. The germline V gene encodes CDR1 MNHNY and CDR2 SVGAGI (reference sequence). The CDR3 loop spans 14 amino acids. V was pared by 0 bases and J by 7 bases, with 10 bases between. The CDR3 nucleotides are TGTGCCAGCAGTTACTCTGGGGTCGGCCAGCCCCAGCATTTT. Protein: CASSYSGVGQPQHF.

The CDR3 DNA reads TGTGCCAGCAGCTTACAGGGGTTTAGCAATCAGCCCCAGCATTTT. It specifies CASSLQGFSNQPQHF. The chain recombines TRBV7-9 with TRBJ1-5, with a tentative D call TRBD1 (6 bases). The length of the CDR3 is 15 residues. Looked up from germline, CDR1 is SEHNR and CDR2 is FQNEAQ (reference sequence). The V end was cut by 2 bases, the J end by 0 bases, with 8 bases between.

The chain uses TRBV6-4 and TRBJ2-3; D not certain. The germline CDR1 and CDR2 sequences are MRHNA and SNTAGT. This CDR3 has 13 amino acids. V was trimmed by 0 bases and J by 2 bases, leaving 3 bases between them. CDR3 coding DNA: TGTGCCAGCAGTGACTCGCCCACAGATACGCAGTATTTT. Its translation: CASSDSPTDTQYF.